This T cell receptor (beta chain) was sequenced for a study of spatial heterogeneity in lung cancer. Regarding time point: sample taken at primary tumor resection. The donor group consisted of under 90 patients who had untreated, early-stage non-small cell lung cancer. The sequenced material consisted of unsorted whole RNA from tumor, nontumor lung or frozen PBMC. This clonotype is medium-sized by share. Its target is unknown. The size of this beta chain means little, since it is a stray read in a library made for alpha chains. CDR1 LNHDA and CDR2 SQIVND come from the germline V gene (reference sequence). CDR3 length: 14 residues. Trimming shortened V by 5 bases and J by 0 bases, and 8 bases separated the two germline ends. Findings of the study overall: It was found that expanded intratumoral alpha and beta TCR counts tracked tumor mutation counts.

TCRdb re-derived calls from the 5' RACE reads in MiXCR, one entry per CDR3 protein. The table shows 9,500 or so distinct CDR3 sequences, with approximately 12% occurring only once. This material consisted of lung tumor tissue, taken at surgery. This clonotype was obtained from a male donor with early-stage non-small cell lung cancer. The genes are TRBV19 and TRBJ2-1; D unclear. The CDR3, as DNA: TGTGCCAGTAGTCCCCTAAGCTCCTACAATGAGCAGTTCTTC. This sequence encodes CASSPLSSYNEQFF.